Reported below is one T cell receptor (beta chain). Its target is unknown. The germline V gene encodes CDR1 SGHAT and CDR2 FQNNGV. V lost 6 bases, J lost 5 bases, and 19 bases lay in between. The CDR3 extends over 15 amino acids. The data were taken from a study of blood T cells in healthy people across ages. Across the study: Researchers report that template switching captured about one barcoded beta molecule per two T cells. Notes on the study in general: The unknown donor CMV status may have confounded expanded clonotype changes.

It was with a sample-barcoded 5' primer and a J-beta primer mix that a second PCR of roughly 7 to 12 cycles was run. TCRdb reprocessed the 5' RACE reads via MiXCR and lists one record per CDR3 protein. The sample includes about 1.6 million distinct CDR3 sequences, roughly 30% of them seen just once. At least 6 million PBMCs were isolated per sample. The sample was blood. The source is a woman aged 25 to 39 in good health. The V gene is TRBV11-2, the J gene TRBJ1-2; D is possibly TRBD1 (5 bases). The CDR3 DNA reads TGTGCCAGCAGGACCGGGGGAGCCAGTCATTATGGCTACACCTTC. Encoded protein: CASRTGGASHYGYTF.